The 32 T cell receptor beta chains below come from one sample, sequenced in a study of blood T cell repertoires in COVID-19. Assay used: immunoSEQ multiplex PCR; TCRdb lists only in-frame clones, some missing. The repertoire includes fewer than 500,000 clones, roughly 89% of them detected once, and almost 1.5% sits in the top ten. Sequencing was done on a sample of peripheral blood. The receptors shown here come from a young woman with active or convalescent COVID-19.

The chain links TRBV19 to TRBJ1-4; D is possibly TRBD1 (5 bases). The length of the CDR3 is 13 residues. Looked up from germline, CDR1 is LNHDA and CDR2 is SQIVND (reference sequence). V gave up 5 bases and J gave up 8 bases, with 12 bases separating them. CDR3 sequence reads: CASSRTRGEKLFF. CDR3 DNA: TGTGCCAGTAGTCGCACCCGGGGGGAAAAACTGTTTTTT.

J is TRBJ1-1 and V is TRBV10-1; D ambiguous. V was pared by 3 bases and J by 5 bases, with 16 bases between. This CDR3 is built from 15 residues. Germline V CDR1 and CDR2: WNHNN, SYGVQD (reference sequence). CDR3 in amino acids: CASSEGGSGGTEAFF. CDR3 nucleotides: TGCGCCAGCAGTGAAGGAGGGTCTGGTGGGACTGAAGCTTTCTTT.

In this sample, this clone turned up once. V gene TRBV28 combines with J gene TRBJ1-3, with D unresolved. Trimming shortened V by 5 bases and J by 0 bases, and 11 bases separated the two germline ends. This CDR3 spans 15 amino acids. The germline gives CDR1 MDHEN, CDR2 SYDVKM. This chain's CDR3 is CASSTLGSSGNTIYF. The CDR3 region has the DNA TGTGCCAGCAGTACGTTAGGGAGCTCTGGAAACACCATATATTTT.

This rearrangement joins TRBV5-1 to TRBJ2-1; D is unresolved. Germline CDR1 and CDR2: SGHRS and YFSETQ. This CDR3 region has 16 residues. Trimming took 0 bases from V and 6 from J, leaving 16 bases between them. Here the CDR3 DNA reads TGCGCCAGCAGCTTGGACCCAGGCCAGACCTTCAATGAGCAGTTCTTC. As protein: CASSLDPGQTFNEQFF. Looking up the rest from reference TRBV5-1 and TRBJ2-1 gives the full variable domain: KAGVTQTPRYLIKTRGQQVTLSCSPISGHRSVSWYQQTPGQGLQFLFEYFSETQRNKGNFPGRFSGRQFSNSRSEMNVSTLELGDSALYLCASSLDPGQTFNEQFFGPGTRLTVL.

This chain joins TRBV27 and TRBJ1-5, with a possible D match to TRBD1 (6 bases). Trimming pared 4 bases from V and 6 bases from J, leaving 13 bases between. The CDR3 loop spans 14 amino acids. In germline, CDR1 is MNHEY, CDR2 SMNVEV (reference sequence). The CDR3 region is CASSYQGSGQPQHF. The CDR3 bases are TGTGCCAGCAGTTATCAGGGGTCCGGTCAGCCCCAGCATTTT.

This clone was observed once. The chain is built from TRBV29-1 and TRBJ2-2; 8 bases map to TRBD1. Germline loops: CDR1 SQVTM, CDR2 ANQGSEA. This CDR3 has 15 residues. Unmatched junction bases numbered 6, after V lost 1 base and J lost 5 bases. Here the CDR3 reads CSVEGQGAETGELFF. In nucleotides, the CDR3 is TGCAGCGTTGAAGGGCAGGGGGCGGAAACCGGGGAGCTGTTTTTT.

This chain links TRBV11-2 with TRBJ2-7, with 10 bases that match TRBD2. The CDR3 is made up of 14 amino acids. Germline CDR1 reads SGHAT; CDR2 reads FQNNGV. With 6 bases clipped from V and 5 bases from J, the junction kept 7 bases outside the gene matches. This chain's CDR3 is CASSFEREGNEQYF. For the CDR3, the DNA is TGTGCCAGCAGTTTCGAGCGGGAGGGCAACGAGCAGTACTTC.

The rearrangement joins TRBV2 to TRBJ2-2, with 13 positions matching TRBD2. Germline values: CDR1 SNHLY, CDR2 FYNNEI. The CDR3 spans 16 residues. The trim removed 5 bases at V and 1 base at J, leaving 1 base unmatched. The CDR3 DNA is TGTGCCAGCAGTTGGACTAGCGGGGGGAACACCGGGGAGCTGTTTTTT. Residues: CASSWTSGGNTGELFF.

This rearrangement joins TRBV28 to TRBJ2-1; 7 bases match TRBD1. This CDR3 contains 15 residues. The germline V gene encodes CDR1 MDHEN and CDR2 SYDVKM. The J segment lost 4 bases and the V segment lost 6 bases, leaving 9 bases of the junction unmatched. As DNA, the CDR3 is TGTGCCAGCAGAACAACAGGGACAGCGTACAATGAGCAGTTCTTC. Amino acids: CASRTTGTAYNEQFF. Supplemented by reference TRBV28 and TRBJ2-1, the full variable domain reads DVKVTQSSRYLVKRTGEKVFLECVQDMDHENMFWYRQDPGLGLRLIYFSYDVKMKEKGDIPEGYSVSREKKERFSLILESASTNQTSMYLCASRTTGTAYNEQFFGPGTRLTVL.

This clone was found a few times. The J gene is TRBJ1-1, the V gene TRBV20-1; D uncertain. Trimming stripped 2 bases from V and 1 base from J, with 2 bases between. This CDR3 contains 11 residues. Germline lookup yields CDR1 DFQATT and CDR2 SNEGSKA (reference sequence). CDR3 in amino acids: CSARQNTEAFF. CDR3 nucleotides: TGCAGTGCTAGACAGAACACTGAAGCTTTCTTT.

This clone has just one count. This sequence joins TRBV4-1 and TRBJ1-6, with a possible D match to TRBD1 (6 bases). Deletions cut 2 bases from V and 7 bases from J, with 18 bases between. CDR1 is MGHRA and CDR2 is YSYEKL in the germline V gene. The CDR3 consists of 17 residues. The DNA of the CDR3 is TGCGCCAGCAGCCAATTTTTTCGCCAGGGGTTGAATTCACCCCTCCACTTT. Its protein is CASSQFFRQGLNSPLHF.

CDR3 DNA sequence: TGTGCCAGCACCTCATCGGGGTACAATGAGCAGTTCTTC. Its translation is CASTSSGYNEQFF. This chain connects TRBV12-3 or TRBV12-4 to TRBJ2-1, with D possibly matching TRBD2 (5 bases). Trimming stripped 7 bases from V and 4 bases from J, with 11 bases between. The CDR3 covers 13 residues.

The chain has TRBV6-2 or TRBV6-3 and TRBJ2-1, with 7 bases aligning to TRBD1. The germline CDR1 and CDR2 sequences are MNHEY and SVGEGT. The CDR3 is 15 residues long. Trimming cost V 4 bases and J 7 bases; bases outside gene matches: 10. The CDR3 sequence: CASSSRQGRINEQFF. CDR3 coding DNA: TGTGCCAGCAGTTCCCGACAGGGACGGATTAATGAGCAGTTCTTC.

J is TRBJ2-7 and V is TRBV5-4; the D is unclear. The V end lost 0 bases, the J end lost 4 bases, and 11 bases lay between the germline ends. CDR1 is SGHNT, CDR2 YYREEE, per germline (reference sequence). This CDR3 is built from 14 residues. CDR3 amino acids: CASSLGLGRYEQYF. The CDR3 region has the DNA TGTGCCAGCAGCTTGGGGCTTGGCAGATACGAGCAGTACTTC.

The chain recombines TRBV7-9 with TRBJ1-2; 7 bases match TRBD1. The germline V gene has CDR1 SEHNR and CDR2 FQNEAQ (reference sequence). CDR3 length: 15 amino acids. Losses at the gene ends were 5 bases for V and 0 bases for J; bases not matched to a gene: 6. The DNA of the CDR3 is TGTGCCAGCAGCGTTCCGGGGACAGCTAACTATGGCTACACCTTC. Translation: CASSVPGTANYGYTF.

The J gene is TRBJ2-2, the V gene TRBV15; D is undetermined. V shed 1 base and J shed 8 bases, with 8 bases lying between them. The germline gives CDR1 LNHNV, CDR2 YYDKDF (reference sequence). CDR3 length: 13 amino acids. The CDR3 reads CATSRGQVGELFF. The CDR3 DNA reads as TGTGCCACCAGCAGAGGGCAGGTGGGGGAGCTGTTTTTT.

The rearrangement joins TRBV10-3 to TRBJ2-2; weak D call: TRBD1 (6 bases). Germline V lookup: CDR1 ENHRY, CDR2 SYGVKD. The CDR3 is made up of 12 amino acids. V was cut by 6 bases and J by 8 bases, with 10 bases left in between. CDR3 protein: CAIRDSLGELFF. The CDR3 nucleotides read TGTGCCATCAGGGACAGCTTGGGGGAGCTGTTTTTT.

This clone was picked up one time. The rearrangement uses TRBV24-1 and TRBJ2-1; tentative D call: TRBD2 (5 bases). The germline V gene has CDR1 KGHDR and CDR2 SFDVKD. The CDR3 sequence is 15 residues long. Trimming removed 6 bases at V and 9 bases at J, with 20 bases between. CDR3 in DNA: TGTGCCACCAGTTGGCGAGGGATAGGTGCGGCTGAGCAGTTCTTC. Translation gives CATSWRGIGAAEQFF.

The rearrangement joins TRBV5-1 to TRBJ2-7; 7 bases line up with TRBD1. The CDR3 runs to 14 residues. V was clipped by 1 base and J by 3 bases; unmatched bases: 4. The germline V gene has CDR1 SGHRS and CDR2 YFSETQ. The CDR3 loop reads CASSLSGQLYEQYF. DNA for the CDR3: TGCGCCAGCAGCTTGTCGGGACAGCTCTACGAGCAGTACTTC. The full variable domain, with the rest looked up from reference TRBV5-1 and TRBJ2-7, is KAGVTQTPRYLIKTRGQQVTLSCSPISGHRSVSWYQQTPGQGLQFLFEYFSETQRNKGNFPGRFSGRQFSNSRSEMNVSTLELGDSALYLCASSLSGQLYEQYFGPGTRLTVT.

This clone came up once. This chain joins TRBV18 and TRBJ2-5; D is unresolved. Germline-derived CDR1 and CDR2 are KGHSH and LQKENI. The CDR3 contains 14 residues. Trimming pared 1 base from V and 2 bases from J, leaving 8 bases between. The CDR3, as DNA: TGTGCCAGCTCACCACTACCGACACAAGAGACCCAGTACTTC. Amino acids: CASSPLPTQETQYF.

This clone was counted ten times or more. The rearrangement joins TRBV21-1 to TRBJ1-2; no check of the table's D call, TRBD1, against the DNA was made. TRBV21-1 is classified as a pseudogene. This CDR3 contains 15 residues. As DNA, the CDR3 is TGTGCCAGCAGCAACAGTTTGGCCCGTAACTATGGCTACACCTTC. Protein sequence: CASSNSLARNYGYTF.

V and J are TRBV19 and TRBJ1-5, with a tentative D call TRBD1 (5 bases). The CDR3 runs 15 residues. Germline CDR1 and CDR2: LNHDA and SQIVND (reference sequence). Between the trimmed V and J ends, which lost 5 bases and 0 bases, there was a span of 11 bases. DNA of the CDR3: TGTGCCAGTAGTGGGGCGGCTTATAGCAATCAGCCCCAGCATTTT. Amino acid sequence: CASSGAAYSNQPQHF. Together with reference TRBV19 and TRBJ1-5, the CDR3 gives the full variable domain: DGGITQSPKYLFRKEGQNVTLSCEQNLNHDAMYWYRQDPGQGLRLIYYSQIVNDFQKGDIAEGYSVSREKKESFPLTVTSAQKNPTAFYLCASSGAAYSNQPQHFGDGTRLSIL.

V is TRBV10-1 and J is TRBJ1-6; 11 bases are shared with TRBD1. Germline CDR1 reads WNHNN; CDR2 reads SYGVQD (reference sequence). This CDR3 region has 14 residues. Trimming cost V 2 bases and J 10 bases; bases outside gene matches: 1. The CDR3 DNA reads as TGCGCCAGCAGTGAGGGGACAGGGGGATCACCCCTCCACTTT. Protein: CASSEGTGGSPLHF.

This chain joins TRBV24-1 and TRBJ1-2; D call uncertain. Per germline, CDR1 KGHDR and CDR2 SFDVKD. This CDR3 spans 12 amino acids. V was clipped by 1 base and J by 8 bases, with 7 bases between them. CDR3 amino acids: CATSDFREGYTF. The CDR3, as DNA: TGTGCCACCAGTGATTTCCGGGAAGGCTACACCTTC.

V gene TRBV5-4 combines with J gene TRBJ2-7; 11 bases map to TRBD2. This CDR3 has 15 amino acids. Unmatched junction bases numbered 6, after V lost 3 bases and J lost 4 bases. Germline CDR1 is SGHNT and CDR2 is YYREEE (reference sequence). The CDR3 region has the DNA TGTGCCAGCAGCTCAACTAGCGGGGGAATTTACGAGCAGTACTTC. It is translated as CASSSTSGGIYEQYF.

The V gene is TRBV5-1, the J gene TRBJ2-1; 9 nucleotides align to TRBD2. This CDR3 contains 17 residues. CDR1 and CDR2 from the germline V gene are SGHRS and YFSETQ. Trimming cost V 7 bases and J 5 bases; bases outside gene matches: 16. The DNA for the CDR3 is TGCGCCAGCCGCAAAACAGGACAGGCGGGAGGGAACAATGAGCAGTTCTTC. Translation: CASRKTGQAGGNNEQFF.

This rearrangement joins TRBV6-6 to TRBJ1-5; no clear D. The CDR3 loop spans 13 amino acids. Trimming pared 9 bases from V and 1 base from J, leaving 10 bases between. Germline V gives CDR1 MNHNY, CDR2 SVGAGI (reference sequence). The CDR3 sequence: CASCSASNQPQHF. The CDR3 DNA reads as TGTGCCAGTTGTTCAGCGAGCAATCAGCCCCAGCATTTT.

In this sample, this clone turned up once. The V call is TRBV27, the J call TRBJ1-1; 7 bases are a match to TRBD1. This CDR3 contains 15 residues. Germline CDR1 MNHEY, CDR2 SMNVEV (reference sequence). V lost 0 bases and J lost 5; bases outside the gene matches: 6. The DNA for the CDR3 is TGTGCCAGCAGTTTATCGAACAGGGGAGAGACTGAAGCTTTCTTT. It translates to CASSLSNRGETEAFF.

In this sample, this clone turned up once. V is TRBV2 and J is TRBJ2-2; D may be TRBD2 (7 bases). The CDR3 covers 15 residues. Deletions cut 4 bases from V and 2 bases from J, with 11 bases between. Germline V gene data show CDR1 as SNHLY and CDR2 as FYNNEI. CDR3 sequence (DNA): TGTGCCAGCAGTGTAGGGGGGGCCAACACCGGGGAGCTGTTTTTT. As protein: CASSVGGANTGELFF.

The chain uses TRBV11-2 and TRBJ2-3; D perhaps matches TRBD2 (5 bases). The CDR3 runs to 15 residues. Trimming left V 5 bases short and J 0 bases short, with 12 bases between. Germline V gives CDR1 SGHAT, CDR2 FQNNGV. The CDR3 nucleotides are TGTGCCAGCAGCCCTATAGGAGGCAGCACAGATACGCAGTATTTT. This translates into CASSPIGGSTDTQYF.

This clone was recorded a few times. The chain combines TRBV7-9 with TRBJ2-2, with TRBD2 matching 12 bases. Germline CDR1 SEHNR, CDR2 FQNEAQ (reference sequence). This CDR3 is built from 17 residues. The ends lost 1 base at V and 2 bases at J; junction bases unmatched: 2. CDR3 residues: CASSLGLAGVNTGELFF. The CDR3 DNA reads as TGTGCCAGCAGCTTAGGACTAGCGGGAGTTAACACCGGGGAGCTGTTTTTT.

The rearrangement uses TRBV5-5 and TRBJ2-5, with D possibly being TRBD2 (7 bases). V dropped 0 bases and J dropped 5 bases, with 17 bases sitting between them. The germline V gene encodes CDR1 SGHKS and CDR2 YYEKEE (reference sequence). This CDR3 region has 16 residues. The DNA of the CDR3 is TGTGCCAGCAGCTTGGTTGAGGGAGGGGGGCAGGAGACCCAGTACTTC. Encoded protein: CASSLVEGGGQETQYF.